This TCR beta chain was retrieved from a study of cytomegalovirus exposure and HLA in healthy donors. V was pared by 6 bases and J by 9 bases, with 11 bases of the junction left unmatched. Germline loops: CDR1 MNHEY, CDR2 SVGAGI. The CDR3 is 15 residues long. The PCR was carried out with 60 Vbeta primers and 13 Jbeta primers. The protocol was immunoSEQ multiplex PCR, while the TCRdb copy is restricted to in-frame clones and leaves out a portion. Among some 180,000 clones listed, about 80% were seen once. This clone was counted a single time. This sequence originates from a woman aged 30 to 39 in good health and CMV-seronegative. The sample consisted of PBMCs. The chain uses TRBV6-5 and TRBJ1-6, with TRBD1 identical over 7 bases. CDR3 amino acids: CASRRGQLSGSPLHF. As DNA, the CDR3 is TGTGCCAGCAGAAGGGGACAGCTCTCTGGTTCACCCCTCCACTTT.